These T cell receptor beta chains were read from a single sample in a study of cytomegalovirus exposure and HLA in healthy donors. Profiling relied on immunoSEQ multiplex PCR, and the TCRdb table lists in-frame clones only, not all of them. The sample contains about 240,000 clones, 75% to 85% of which appear only once. The sample consisted of PBMCs. These receptors all stem from a woman aged 55-69 years in good health and CMV-seropositive. CDR3s leave out the opening cysteine and the closing phenylalanine or tryptophan.

>TRBJ1-5|TRBV4-1
ASSQDPGRGQPQH
>TRBJ2-2|TRBV6-5
ASTPRGFGAGELF
>TRBJ2-7|TRBV7-3
ASSLTGTGGYEQY
>TRBJ2-5|TRBV5-1
ASSSQETQY
>TRBJ1-3|TRBV29-1
SVKNGDSGNTIY
>TRBJ1-2|TRBV5-4
ASSLEVPNGGAGGYT
>TRBJ2-2|TRBV19
ASSILTGELF
>TRBJ2-7|TRBV6-1
ASSAVSGDEQY
>TRBJ1-1|TRBV5-1
ASSLGTGAFTEAF
>TRBJ2-7|TRBV9
ASSVGETYEQY
>TRBJ1-1|TRBV2
ASSKDRGGNTEAF
>TRBJ1-2|TRBV6-6
ASSYLLTGTYGYT
>TRBJ2-7|TRBV5-1
ASSLGSPEQY
>TRBJ2-4|TRBV1
TSSQGMSLRDIQY
>TRBJ1-4|TRBV6-1
ASSEAAGTGGYEKLF
>TRBJ2-7|TRBV4-1
ASSQVLSGKGVYEQY
>TRBJ2-2|TRBV4-1
ASRPGLAKNPSGELF
>TRBJ2-6|TRBV5-6
ASSPGGSGANVLT
>TRBJ2-5|TRBV5-1
ASSLGSTSGPEETQY
>TRBJ2-2|TRBV7-9
ASSATANTGELF